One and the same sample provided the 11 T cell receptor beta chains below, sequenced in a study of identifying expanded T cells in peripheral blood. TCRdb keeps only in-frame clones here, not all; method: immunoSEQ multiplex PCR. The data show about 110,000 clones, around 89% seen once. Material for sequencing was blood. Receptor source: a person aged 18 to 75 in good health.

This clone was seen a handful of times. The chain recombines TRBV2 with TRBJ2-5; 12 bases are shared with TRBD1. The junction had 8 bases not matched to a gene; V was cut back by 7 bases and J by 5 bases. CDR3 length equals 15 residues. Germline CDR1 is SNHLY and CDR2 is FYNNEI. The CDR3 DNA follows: TGTGCCAGCAATCCGGGACAGGGGGCTTGGGAGACCCAGTACTTC. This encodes CASNPGQGAWETQYF.

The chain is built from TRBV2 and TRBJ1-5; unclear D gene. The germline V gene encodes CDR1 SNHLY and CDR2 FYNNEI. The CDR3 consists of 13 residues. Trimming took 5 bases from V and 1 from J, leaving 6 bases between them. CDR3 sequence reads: CASSPDSNQPQHF. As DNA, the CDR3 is TGTGCCAGCAGTCCCGACAGCAATCAGCCCCAGCATTTT.

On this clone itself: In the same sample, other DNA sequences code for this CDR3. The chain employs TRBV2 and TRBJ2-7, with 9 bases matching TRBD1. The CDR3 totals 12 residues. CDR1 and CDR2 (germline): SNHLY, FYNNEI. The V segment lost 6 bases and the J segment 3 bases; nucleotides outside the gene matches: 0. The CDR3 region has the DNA TGTGCCAGCAGGACAGGGGGCTACGAGCAGTACTTC. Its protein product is CASRTGGYEQYF.

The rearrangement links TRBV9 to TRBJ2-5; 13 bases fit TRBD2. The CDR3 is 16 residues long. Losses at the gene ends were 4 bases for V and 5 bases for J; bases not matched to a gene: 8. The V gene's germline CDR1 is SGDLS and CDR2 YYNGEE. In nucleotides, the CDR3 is TGTGCCAGCAGCATTGGGGGACTAGCGGGGATGGAGACCCAGTACTTC. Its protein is CASSIGGLAGMETQYF.

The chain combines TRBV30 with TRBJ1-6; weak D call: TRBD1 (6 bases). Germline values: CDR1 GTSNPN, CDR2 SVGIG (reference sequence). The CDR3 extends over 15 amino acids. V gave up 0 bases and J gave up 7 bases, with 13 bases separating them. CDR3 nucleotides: TGTGCCTGGAGTGTACTCACGGGGGCAAATTCACCCCTCCACTTT. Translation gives CAWSVLTGANSPLHF. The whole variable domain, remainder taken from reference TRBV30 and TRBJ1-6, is SQTIHQWPATLVQPVGSPLSLECTVEGTSNPNLYWYRQAAGRGLQLLFYSVGIGQISSEVPQNLSASRPQDRQFILSSKKLLLSDSGFYLCAWSVLTGANSPLHFGNGTRLTVT.

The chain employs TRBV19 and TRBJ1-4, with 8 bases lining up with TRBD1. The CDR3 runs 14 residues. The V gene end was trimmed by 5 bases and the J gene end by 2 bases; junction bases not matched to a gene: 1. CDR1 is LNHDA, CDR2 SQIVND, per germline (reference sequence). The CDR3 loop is CASSGQGTNEKLFF. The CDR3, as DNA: TGTGCCAGTAGTGGACAGGGCACTAATGAAAAACTGTTTTTT.

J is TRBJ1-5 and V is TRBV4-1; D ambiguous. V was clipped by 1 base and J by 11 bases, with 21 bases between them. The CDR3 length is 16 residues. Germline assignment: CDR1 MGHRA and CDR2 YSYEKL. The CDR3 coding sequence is TGCGCCAGCAGCCAAGGTGGGTGGGCAGCCCAGCCAGCCCAGCATTTT. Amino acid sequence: CASSQGGWAAQPAQHF.

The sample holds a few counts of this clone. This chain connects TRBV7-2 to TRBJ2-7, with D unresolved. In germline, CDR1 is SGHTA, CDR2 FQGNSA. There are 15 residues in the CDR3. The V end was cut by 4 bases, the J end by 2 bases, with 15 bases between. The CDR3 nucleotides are TGTGCCAGCAGCTCGGCCGGTAGCATTACCTACGAGCAGTACTTC. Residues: CASSSAGSITYEQYF.

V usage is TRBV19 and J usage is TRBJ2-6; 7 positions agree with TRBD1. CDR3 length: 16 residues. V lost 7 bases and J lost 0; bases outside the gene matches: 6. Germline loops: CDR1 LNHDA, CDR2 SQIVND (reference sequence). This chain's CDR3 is CASTRQGRSGANVLTF. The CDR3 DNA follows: TGTGCCAGTACCCGACAGGGTCGCTCTGGGGCCAACGTCCTGACTTTC.

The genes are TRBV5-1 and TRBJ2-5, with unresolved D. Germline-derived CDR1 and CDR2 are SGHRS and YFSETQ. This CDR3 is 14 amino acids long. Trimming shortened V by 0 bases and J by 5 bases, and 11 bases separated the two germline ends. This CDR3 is CASSLGIGKETQYF. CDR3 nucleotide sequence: TGCGCCAGCAGCTTGGGGATAGGAAAGGAGACCCAGTACTTC.

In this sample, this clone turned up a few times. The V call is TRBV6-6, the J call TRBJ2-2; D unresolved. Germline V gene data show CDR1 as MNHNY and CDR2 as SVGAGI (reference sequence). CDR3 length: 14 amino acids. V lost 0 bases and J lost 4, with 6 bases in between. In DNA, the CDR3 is TGTGCCAGCAGTTACTCAGACGGCACCGGGGAGCTGTTTTTT. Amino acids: CASSYSDGTGELFF.